The 12 T cell receptor beta chains presented below share a single source sample, sequenced in a study of CD8+CD57+ T cells in acquired aplastic anemia. Genomic DNA constituted the template upon which TCR beta VDJ and CDR3 profiling was performed. A single record per CDR3 protein comes from TCRdb applying MiXCR to the reads. The sample shows some 180,000 distinct CDR3 sequences, less than 55% of them seen only once. Sample: sorted CD4+, CD8+, or CD8+CD57+ T cells (not recorded which) from PBMCs. These receptors all stem from a human donor in good health.

This clonotype has just a few counts. This chain uses TRBV10-3 with TRBJ2-5, with 8 bases that match TRBD2. The junction had 6 bases not matched to a gene; V was cut back by 8 bases and J by 4 bases. Germline V gene lookup returns CDR1 ENHRY and CDR2 SYGVKD. This CDR3 contains 13 residues. The CDR3 DNA is TGTGCCATCGGACGGGGGGGCAGAGAGACCCAGTACTTC. It specifies CAIGRGGRETQYF.

This clonotype was picked up many times. The genes are TRBV7-9 and TRBJ2-1; D is ambiguous. CDR3 length equals 13 residues. CDR1 SEHNR and CDR2 FQNEAQ come from the germline V gene (reference sequence). V was trimmed by 5 bases and J by 8 bases, leaving 13 bases between them. The CDR3 here is CASSLTVWDEQFF. The CDR3 DNA reads as TGTGCCAGCAGCCTTACTGTCTGGGATGAGCAGTTCTTC.

The table lists this clonotype with a few counts. The chain uses TRBV7-8 and TRBJ1-1, with 10 bases fitting TRBD1. The J segment lost 10 bases and the V segment lost 5 bases, leaving 4 bases of the junction unmatched. The length of the CDR3 is 12 residues. Germline CDR1 reads SGHVS; CDR2 reads FQNEAQ. The CDR3 reads CASSMGQGRAFF. CDR3 nucleotides: TGTGCCAGCAGCATGGGACAGGGGCGAGCTTTCTTT.

This clonotype was seen more than once but under ten times. At one of its ends the junction is not consistent with the germline gene, which may arise from a read error. The chain recombines TRBV12-3 or TRBV12-4 with TRBJ2-5, with D maybe TRBD2 (6 bases). The CDR3 length is 14 residues. The CDR3, as DNA: TGTGCCAGCAGCTTAGGAGCGGGTGGAGAGACCCAGTACTTC. This translates into CASSLGAGGETQYF.

In the case of this clonotype: Germline is not matched at one junction end, which may reflect a read error. The rearrangement links TRBV20-1 to TRBJ2-2; 7 bases align to TRBD2. Germline V lookup: CDR1 DFQATT, CDR2 SNEGSKA (reference sequence). CDR3 length: 18 residues. The CDR3 region has the DNA TGCAGTGCTAGAGGTTACCAGCGCGGGGGACCGAACACCGGGGAGCTGGTTTTT. This encodes CSARGYQRGGPNTGELVF.

This clonotype has a count of ten or more. In DNA form, the CDR3 reads TGTGCCAGCAGCCGGAGGGGGCAGGCCCAAGAGCAGTACTTC. Amino acids: CASSRRGQAQEQYF. V gene TRBV3-1 combines with J gene TRBJ2-7; possibly TRBD1 for D (7 bases). Looked up from germline, CDR1 is LGHDT and CDR2 is YNNKEL (reference sequence). The CDR3 has 14 residues. Trimming removed 4 bases at V and 7 bases at J, with 17 bases between.

This clonotype was recorded at least ten times. The chain links TRBV5-4 to TRBJ2-5, with 10 bases that match TRBD1. This CDR3 has 15 amino acids. Germline V gene data show CDR1 as SGHNT and CDR2 as YYREEE (reference sequence). Germline trimming cut 4 bases from V and 5 bases from J; bases unmatched to any gene: 8. The CDR3, as DNA: TGTGCCAGCAGCCCGCTGACAGGGGGCGGGGAGACCCAGTACTTC. Translation: CASSPLTGGGETQYF.

On this clonotype itself: The junction departs from germline at one end; a sequencing error may be responsible. The DNA of the CDR3 is TGCGCCAGCAGCGCGCGTTGGAATGGGCAGTTCTTC. Its protein product is CASSARWNGQFF. The chain employs TRBV7-3 and TRBJ2-1; D unclear. The CDR3 runs 12 residues. Germline-derived CDR1 and CDR2 are SGHTA and FQGTGA.

This clonotype was observed a single time. J is TRBJ1-2 and V is TRBV24-1, with TRBD1 matching 7 bases. Germline assignment: CDR1 KGHDR and CDR2 SFDVKD. V trimming: 7 bases; J trimming: 2 bases; junction bases outside the gene matches: 9. The CDR3 contains 15 residues. As DNA, the CDR3 is TGTGCCACCAGCCTGGGGGACAGCTCAAACTATGGCTACACCTTC. Protein sequence: CATSLGDSSNYGYTF.

The V gene is TRBV2, the J gene TRBJ1-2; D is perhaps TRBD1 (5 bases). Germline loops: CDR1 SNHLY, CDR2 FYNNEI. The CDR3 runs 13 residues. Deletions cut 6 bases from V and 1 base from J, with 9 bases between. CDR3 nucleotides: TGTGCCAGCAGCCCGGGACTTAACTATGGCTACACCTTC. Protein: CASSPGLNYGYTF.

This clonotype was seen a few times. The rearrangement links TRBV15 to TRBJ1-2, with 8 bases lining up with TRBD1. CDR1 LNHNV and CDR2 YYDKDF come from the germline V gene (reference sequence). CDR3 length: 14 amino acids. Unmatched junction bases numbered 2, after V lost 3 bases and J lost 2 bases. This CDR3 reads CATSRDRVNYGYTF. CDR3 nucleotide sequence: TGTGCCACCAGCAGGGACAGGGTGAACTATGGCTACACCTTC.

Concerning this clonotype itself: This may be a read error: a much more frequent sequence differs by one nucleotide. The V and J genes are TRBV4-2 and TRBJ1-1; no reliable D call. This CDR3 has 16 amino acids. Germline CDR1 reads LGHNA; CDR2 reads YNFKEQ. CDR3 in DNA: TGTGCCAGCAGCCAAGATGGAAGGGAGGTGAACACTGACGCTTTCTTT. Translating gives CASSQDGREVNTDAFF.